Detailed here is one T cell receptor (beta chain). Its antigen is unidentified. The data originate from a study of cytomegalovirus exposure and HLA in healthy donors. PCR used 60 Vbeta primers and 13 Jbeta primers. Assay used: immunoSEQ multiplex PCR; TCRdb lists only in-frame clones, some missing. Here the sample table reports 100,000 to 150,000 clones. V gave up 5 bases and J gave up 5 bases; unmatched junction bases: 7. Germline V gene lookup returns CDR1 SGHAT and CDR2 FQDESV (reference sequence). This CDR3 contains 14 residues. Findings of the study overall: Several of the most significant clusters appeared, in a later analysis, to be linked to common viral pathogens.

The receptor comes from a man younger than 35 in good health and CMV-seronegative. The genes are TRBV11-1 and TRBJ2-7, with 9 positions matching TRBD1. Sequencing input: PBMCs. The CDR3 coding sequence is TGTGCCAGCAGCCCGCGGGACAGGGTACACGAGCAGTACTTC. It encodes CASSPRDRVHEQYF.